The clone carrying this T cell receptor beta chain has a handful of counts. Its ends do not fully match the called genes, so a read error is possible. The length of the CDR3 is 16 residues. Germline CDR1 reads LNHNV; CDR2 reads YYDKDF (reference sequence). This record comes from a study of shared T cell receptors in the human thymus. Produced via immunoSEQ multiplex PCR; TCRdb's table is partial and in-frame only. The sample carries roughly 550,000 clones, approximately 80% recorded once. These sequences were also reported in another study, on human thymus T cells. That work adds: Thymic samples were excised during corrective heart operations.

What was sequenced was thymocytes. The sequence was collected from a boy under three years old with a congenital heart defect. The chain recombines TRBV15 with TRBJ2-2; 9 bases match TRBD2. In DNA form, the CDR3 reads TGTGCCACCAGCCGAGAATTAGCGGGAGAACCCGGGGAGCTGTTTTTT. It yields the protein CATSRELAGEPGELFF.